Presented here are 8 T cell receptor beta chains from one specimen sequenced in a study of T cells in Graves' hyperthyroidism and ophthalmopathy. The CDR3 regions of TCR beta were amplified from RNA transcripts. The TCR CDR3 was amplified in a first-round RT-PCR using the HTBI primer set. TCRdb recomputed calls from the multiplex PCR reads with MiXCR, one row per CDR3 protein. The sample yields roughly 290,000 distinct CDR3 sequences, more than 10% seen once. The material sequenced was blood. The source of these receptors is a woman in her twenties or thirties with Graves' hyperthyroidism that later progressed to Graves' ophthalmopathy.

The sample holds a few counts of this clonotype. Here the CDR3 DNA reads TGTGCCTGGAGTGTAGAGGGAAACACCATATATTTT. Its protein is CAWSVEGNTIYF. V gene TRBV30 combines with J gene TRBJ1-3, with D unresolved. The CDR3 extends over 12 amino acids. CDR1 and CDR2 (germline): GTSNPN, SVGIG (reference sequence). V was clipped by 0 bases and J by 4 bases, with 4 bases between them.

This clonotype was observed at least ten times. CDR3 sequence (DNA): TGTGCCAGCAGTTACGCGAGAGATCAGCCCCAGCATTTT. Amino acids: CASSYARDQPQHF. V usage is TRBV6-6 and J usage is TRBJ1-5, with unresolved D. V lost 2 bases and J lost 5, with 7 bases in between. CDR1 MNHNY and CDR2 SVGAGI come from the germline V gene (reference sequence). CDR3 length: 13 residues.

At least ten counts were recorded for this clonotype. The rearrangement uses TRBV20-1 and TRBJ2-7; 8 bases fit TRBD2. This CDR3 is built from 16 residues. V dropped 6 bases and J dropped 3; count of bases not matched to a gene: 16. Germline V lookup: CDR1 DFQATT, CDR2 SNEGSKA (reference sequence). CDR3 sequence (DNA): TGCAGTGCCCTGCCGGGACTAGGGGCCCAATACTACGAGCAGTACTTC. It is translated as CSALPGLGAQYYEQYF.

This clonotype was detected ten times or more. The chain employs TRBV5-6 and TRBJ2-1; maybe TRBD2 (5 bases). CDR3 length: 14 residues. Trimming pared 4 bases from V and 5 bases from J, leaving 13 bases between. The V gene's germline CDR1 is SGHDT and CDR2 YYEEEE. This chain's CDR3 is CASSVLMRDNEQFF. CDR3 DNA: TGTGCCAGCAGCGTACTAATGAGGGACAATGAGCAGTTCTTC. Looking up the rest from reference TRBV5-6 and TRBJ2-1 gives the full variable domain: DAGVTQSPTHLIKTRGQQVTLRCSPKSGHDTVSWYQQALGQGPQFIFQYYEEEERQRGNFPDRFSGHQFPNYSSELNVNALLLGDSALYLCASSVLMRDNEQFFGPGTRLTVL.

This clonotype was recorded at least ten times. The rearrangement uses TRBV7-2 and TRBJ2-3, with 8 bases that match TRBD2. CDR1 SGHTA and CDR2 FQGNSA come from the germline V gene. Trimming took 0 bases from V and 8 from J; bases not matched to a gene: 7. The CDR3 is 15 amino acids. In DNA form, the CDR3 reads TGTGCCAGCAGCTTAGCGCGGACGGGAGGGGGTACGCAGTATTTT. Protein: CASSLARTGGGTQYF. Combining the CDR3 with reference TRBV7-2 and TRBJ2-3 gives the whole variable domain GAGVSQSPSNKVTEKGKDVELRCDPISGHTALYWYRQSLGQGLEFLIYFQGNSAPDKSGLPSDRFSAERTGGSVSTLTIQRTQQEDSAVYLCASSLARTGGGTQYFGPGTRLTVL.

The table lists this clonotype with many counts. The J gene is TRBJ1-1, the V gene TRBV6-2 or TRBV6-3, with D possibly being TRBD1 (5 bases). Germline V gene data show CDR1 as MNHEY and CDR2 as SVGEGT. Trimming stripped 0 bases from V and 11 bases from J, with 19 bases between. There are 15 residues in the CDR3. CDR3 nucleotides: TGTGCCAGCAGTTACTCAGCCCCCGACAGAGCGGGGGCTTTCTTT. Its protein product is CASSYSAPDRAGAFF.

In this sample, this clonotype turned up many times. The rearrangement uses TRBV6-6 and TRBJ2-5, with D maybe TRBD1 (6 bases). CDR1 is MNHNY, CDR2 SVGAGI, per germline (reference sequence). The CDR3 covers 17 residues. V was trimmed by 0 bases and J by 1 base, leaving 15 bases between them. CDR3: CASSYSGEQGPQETQYF. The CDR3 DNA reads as TGTGCCAGCAGTTACTCGGGGGAACAGGGACCCCAAGAGACCCAGTACTTC.

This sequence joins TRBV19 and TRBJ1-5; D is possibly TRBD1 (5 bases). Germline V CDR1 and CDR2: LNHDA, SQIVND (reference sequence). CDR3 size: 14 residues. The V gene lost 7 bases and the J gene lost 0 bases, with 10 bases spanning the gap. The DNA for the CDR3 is TGTGCCAGTAAGGGACGGAATAGCAATCAGCCCCAGCATTTT. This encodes CASKGRNSNQPQHF.